This T cell receptor beta chain was sequenced in a study of graft-versus-host responses after intestinal transplantation. Study-level background: The study gave all recipients anti-thymocyte globulin induction, then tacrolimus and steroids for about 3 years.

Here immunoSEQ multiplex PCR was the method, and the copy in TCRdb shows in-frame clones only, minus some. The sample includes over 55,000 clones, about nine tenths of them seen just once. The CDR3 consists of 13 residues. Germline values: CDR1 SNHLY, CDR2 FYNNEI. With 6 bases clipped from V and 1 base from J, the junction kept 0 bases outside the gene matches. Comment on this clone: The antigen is not known.

Study-wide points: Individuals carrying graft-donor T cell macrochimerism showed high graft-versus-host to host-versus-graft clonal ratios in allografts. Declines in HvG clones occurring early post-transplant were associated with peak circulating GvH clone levels. Detected in recipient marrow were GvH clones, some of which were first observed in ileum or blood.

The sequencing used unstimulated CD8+ T cells sorted from spleen or lymph node cells, collected before intestinal transplant. V is TRBV2 and J is TRBJ1-1, with TRBD1 identical over 9 bases. The clonotype was recovered from a human donor who received an intestinal transplant. The CDR3 spells CASRDRGNTEAFF. The CDR3 nucleotides are TGTGCCAGCAGGGACAGGGGGAACACTGAAGCTTTCTTT.